This TCR beta chain was obtained from a study of shared clonotypes between healthy human individuals. Per the germline V gene, CDR1 is MDHEN and CDR2 is SYDVKM. The CDR3 consists of 16 residues. V trimming: 6 bases; J trimming: 4 bases; junction bases outside the gene matches: 10. What was sequenced on ten immunoSEQ deep assay plates was unsorted PBMC DNA. Clones were read by immunoSEQ multiplex PCR, and TCRdb kept only the in-frame ones, dropping some. Of roughly 500,000 clones listed, 70% to 80% are singletons. The study drew all its donors from Caucasian adults living in Nashville, Tennessee. The TCR originated in a woman between 40 and 50 years old in good health. Some clones in this sample may be carry-over from other donors' samples. The genes are TRBV28 and TRBJ1-4; 8 bases align to TRBD1. The sequencing sample was made of PBMCs. DNA of the CDR3: TGTGCCAGCAGGGGGACAGGAGCAGACAATAATGAAAAACTGTTTTTT. It is translated as CASRGTGADNNEKLFF. The full variable domain, completed using reference TRBV28 and TRBJ1-4, is DVKVTQSSRYLVKRTGEKVFLECVQDMDHENMFWYRQDPGLGLRLIYFSYDVKMKEKGDIPEGYSVSREKKERFSLILESASTNQTSMYLCASRGTGADNNEKLFFGSGTQLSVL.